One sample yielded the 19 T cell receptor beta chains listed below, sequenced in a study of T cell changes during pregnancy in multiple sclerosis. TCRdb's table, derived via immunoSEQ multiplex PCR, lists solely in-frame clones and lacks some. In the table there are tens of thousands of clones, around 89% of which are singletons. Sequencing was performed on CD4+ T cells from peripheral blood mononuclear cells, taken in the first trimester of pregnancy. Source of these receptors: a female donor with multiple sclerosis, enrolled in a pregnancy study.

This chain joins TRBV6-1 and TRBJ2-7; 8 bases are a match to TRBD1. The V gene's germline CDR1 is MNHNS and CDR2 SASEGT. This CDR3 has 13 amino acids. The trim removed 10 bases at V and 2 bases at J, leaving 7 bases unmatched. CDR3 DNA: TGTGCCACCCGGGACAGGCTGGCCTACGAGCAGTACTTC. Its translation: CATRDRLAYEQYF.

The chain uses TRBV6-5 and TRBJ2-2; the D gene is possibly TRBD2 (6 bases). The CDR3 totals 15 residues. Per germline, CDR1 MNHEY and CDR2 SVGAGI. The V and J ends lost 1 base and 2 bases respectively, with 8 bases between them. CDR3 bases: TGTGCCAGCAGTTACTGGGGGGACAACACCGGGGAGCTGTTTTTT. Translation: CASSYWGDNTGELFF.

In DNA form, the CDR3 reads TGTGCCTGGGGGGTATCCGGGACAGGGGCCCACGAGCAGTACTTC. It is translated as CAWGVSGTGAHEQYF. The V gene is TRBV30, the J gene TRBJ2-7; 10 bases map to TRBD1. The CDR3 sequence is 15 residues long. In germline, CDR1 is GTSNPN, CDR2 SVGIG (reference sequence). Losses at the gene ends were 5 bases for V and 5 bases for J; bases not matched to a gene: 12.

The chain couples TRBV19 to TRBJ2-1; possibly TRBD2 for D (6 bases). The CDR3 sequence is 15 residues long. Germline lookup yields CDR1 LNHDA and CDR2 SQIVND (reference sequence). Trimming took 4 bases from V and 5 from J, leaving 15 bases between them. The CDR3 sequence: CASSTLASDDNEQFF. The CDR3 bases are TGTGCCAGTAGTACGTTGGCTAGCGACGACAATGAGCAGTTCTTC.

The CDR3 is CAIRGATGNTIYF. In DNA, the CDR3 is TGTGCCATCAGGGGGGCCACTGGAAACACCATATATTTT. This chain joins TRBV10-3 and TRBJ1-3; a possible D gene is TRBD1 (6 bases). CDR1 and CDR2 from the germline V gene are ENHRY and SYGVKD. CDR3 length: 13 residues. V was trimmed by 6 bases and J by 2 bases, leaving 8 bases between them.

This clone has a handful of counts. This chain links TRBV9 with TRBJ1-3, with 7 nucleotides matching TRBD1. This CDR3 is 17 amino acids long. J gave up 0 bases and V 4 bases, and 10 bases lay outside the gene matches. Germline V gives CDR1 SGDLS, CDR2 YYNGEE. CDR3 sequence reads: CASSLEGTVYSGNTIYF. The CDR3 DNA reads as TGTGCCAGCAGCTTAGAGGGGACAGTATACTCTGGAAACACCATATATTTT.

In the case of this clone: Other DNA sequences in this specimen translate into the identical CDR3. The rearrangement joins TRBV4-1 to TRBJ2-7, with a weak D call TRBD1 (6 bases). The CDR3 contains 15 residues. The germline V gene has CDR1 MGHRA and CDR2 YSYEKL. Between the trimmed V and J ends, which lost 1 base and 0 bases, there was a span of 10 bases. The DNA for the CDR3 is TGCGCCAGCAGCCAAGTGGGGGCAGGCTCCTACGAGCAGTACTTC. Translated: CASSQVGAGSYEQYF.

This rearrangement joins TRBV28 to TRBJ2-1; 8 nucleotides match TRBD1. The CDR3 sequence is 14 residues long. V was clipped by 5 bases and J by 5 bases; unmatched bases: 5. Germline-derived CDR1 and CDR2 are MDHEN and SYDVKM. CDR3 in amino acids: CASSPWTGNNEQFF. The DNA of the CDR3 is TGTGCCAGCAGTCCATGGACAGGGAACAATGAGCAGTTCTTC.

V gene TRBV27 combines with J gene TRBJ2-7, with 7 positions matching TRBD1. CDR3 length: 16 residues. CDR1 and CDR2 (germline): MNHEY, SMNVEV (reference sequence). The trim removed 5 bases at V and 3 bases at J, leaving 13 bases unmatched. The CDR3 DNA follows: TGTGCCAGCAGTGGTTTGGGGACAGTCCCTATCTACGAGCAGTACTTC. It translates to CASSGLGTVPIYEQYF.

CDR3 coding DNA: TGCAGTGCCGGGGGGGCCACTGAAGCTTTCTTT. Protein sequence: CSAGGATEAFF. The chain uses TRBV20-1 and TRBJ1-1; D is perhaps TRBD1 (6 bases). This CDR3 contains 11 residues. Looked up from germline, CDR1 is DFQATT and CDR2 is SNEGSKA (reference sequence). Trimming removed 6 bases at V and 4 bases at J, with 9 bases between.

This chain joins TRBV27 and TRBJ1-5, with TRBD1 matching 11 bases. After removal of 6 bases from V and 7 bases from J, the junction contained 8 bases not matched to a gene. CDR3 length: 15 amino acids. The V gene's germline CDR1 is MNHEY and CDR2 SMNVEV (reference sequence). Here the CDR3 DNA reads TGTGCCAGCAGCCCTAAGGACAGGGGGCGGCAGCCCCAGCATTTT. Amino acid sequence: CASSPKDRGRQPQHF.

This clone was observed once. Here the CDR3 DNA reads TGTGCCAGCTCACCGACACGAGGACAGAGAAGGAACACTGAAGCTTTCTTT. As protein: CASSPTRGQRRNTEAFF. The genes are TRBV18 and TRBJ1-1, with a tentative D call TRBD1 (6 bases). V was shortened by 3 bases and J by 1 base, with 18 bases between the two germline ends. This CDR3 contains 17 residues. Germline loops: CDR1 KGHSH, CDR2 LQKENI.

This chain uses TRBV11-3 with TRBJ1-6; 7 bases agree with TRBD1. Germline V lookup: CDR1 SGHNT, CDR2 YENEEA. This CDR3 region has 15 residues. V dropped 6 bases and J dropped 4; count of bases not matched to a gene: 6. CDR3 bases: TGTGCCAGCAGTCGGGACAGCACTTATAATTCACCCCTCCACTTT. This codes for CASSRDSTYNSPLHF.

A few counts support this clone. The chain recombines TRBV19 with TRBJ1-2; possible D gene TRBD1, 5 bases. The V and J ends lost 0 bases and 4 bases respectively, with 9 bases between them. This CDR3 comprises 14 residues. CDR1 and CDR2 (germline): LNHDA, SQIVND (reference sequence). In nucleotides, the CDR3 is TGTGCCAGTAGTATAGAGAAGGGACTCTATGGCTACACCTTC. Translating it yields CASSIEKGLYGYTF.

J is TRBJ1-6 and V is TRBV6-5, with a possible D match to TRBD1 (5 bases). Germline assignment: CDR1 MNHEY and CDR2 SVGAGI. V lost 8 bases and J lost 7, with 18 bases in between. This CDR3 has 15 residues. CDR3 DNA sequence: TGTGCCAGCGGGGGGGAACGACAGTCAAATTCACCCCTCCACTTT. It yields the protein CASGGERQSNSPLHF.

This CDR3 reads CASSHTGAPLGNEQYF. The CDR3 coding sequence is TGTGCCAGCAGCCACACAGGGGCGCCCCTAGGCAACGAGCAGTACTTC. The chain has TRBV5-6 and TRBJ2-7; 7 bases fit TRBD1. CDR1 is SGHDT, CDR2 YYEEEE, per germline. After removal of 4 bases from V and 5 bases from J, the junction contained 15 bases not matched to a gene. The CDR3 covers 16 residues.

The rearrangement links TRBV12-5 to TRBJ2-5, with TRBD2 matching 14 bases. The CDR3 runs 16 residues. Germline CDR1 LGHNT, CDR2 FRNRAP. Losses at the gene ends were 6 bases for V and 2 bases for J; bases not matched to a gene: 5. Here the CDR3 reads CASGVGTSGGQETQYF. The CDR3 nucleotides are TGTGCTAGTGGCGTGGGGACTAGCGGGGGTCAAGAGACCCAGTACTTC.

The chain has TRBV29-1 and TRBJ1-4; TRBD1 aligns across 7 bases. This CDR3 comprises 11 residues. Trimming cost V 6 bases and J 10 bases; bases outside gene matches: 5. Germline CDR1 is SQVTM and CDR2 is ANQGSEA. CDR3 loop: CSVVWDRKLFF. The CDR3 DNA sequence: TGCAGCGTAGTGTGGGACAGAAAACTGTTTTTT.

V usage is TRBV7-8 and J usage is TRBJ2-3; TRBD1 matches at 7 bases. Germline V lookup: CDR1 SGHVS, CDR2 FQNEAQ. This CDR3 is 16 amino acids long. The trim removed 4 bases at V and 5 bases at J, leaving 12 bases unmatched. DNA for the CDR3: TGTGCCAGCAGCTCAGACAGGGATCGAACAGTAGATACGCAGTATTTT. This codes for CASSSDRDRTVDTQYF.